Following are 22 T cell receptor beta chains from one sample sequenced in a study of EBV T-cell therapy then PD-1 blockade in nasopharyngeal carcinoma. The table came from immunoSEQ multiplex PCR; TCRdb's copy has only in-frame clones and leaves some out. The sample includes some 21,000 clones, 75% to 90% seen only once; the top ten take approximately 30%. Their antigen targets remain unknown. This sample's treatment: AdE1-LMPpoly-expanded autologous EBV-specific T-cell therapy followed by anti-PD-1 nivolumab. The sequenced sample was CD8+ T cells from blood, obtained at roughly day 65 from a patient whose treatment included autologous EBV-specific T cells and nivolumab. The origin of the receptors is a middle-aged man with nasopharyngeal carcinoma.

This clone has only a few counts. The J gene is TRBJ1-4, the V gene TRBV4-1; TRBD1 matches 9 bases. Unmatched junction bases numbered 9, after V lost 2 bases and J lost 11 bases. The CDR3 runs to 15 residues. Germline V gives CDR1 MGHRA, CDR2 YSYEKL. CDR3 coding DNA: TGCGCCAGCAGCCAAACCGGGACAGGGCTCGGGAAACTGTTTTTT. Amino acids: CASSQTGTGLGKLFF.

This clone was observed a few times. The CDR3 here is CASGVGYSPLHF. The CDR3 region has the DNA TGTGCCAGCGGGGTGGGGTACTCACCCCTCCACTTT. The chain carries TRBV2 and TRBJ1-6; no reliable D call. Trimming took 8 bases from V and 10 from J, leaving 12 bases between them. Germline lookup yields CDR1 SNHLY and CDR2 FYNNEI. The CDR3 spans 12 residues.

The chain carries TRBV9 and TRBJ1-2, with 7 positions matching TRBD1. The germline V gene has CDR1 SGDLS and CDR2 YYNGEE. This CDR3 comprises 14 residues. Unmatched junction bases numbered 3, after V lost 2 bases and J lost 2 bases. CDR3 residues: CASSVGGGNYGYTF. CDR3 nucleotides: TGTGCCAGCAGCGTCGGAGGGGGCAACTATGGCTACACCTTC. The complete variable domain, with remaining parts taken from reference TRBV9 and TRBJ1-2, reads DSGVTQTPKHLITATGQRVTLRCSPRSGDLSVYWYQQSLDQGLQFLIQYYNGEERAKGNILERFSAQQFPDLHSELNLSSLELGDSALYFCASSVGGGNYGYTFGSGTRLTVV.

This clone has just a few counts. The chain uses TRBV4-3 and TRBJ1-5; a weak D match, TRBD1 (6 bases). Germline V CDR1 and CDR2: LGHNA, YSLEER. Between the trimmed V and J ends, which lost 4 bases and 6 bases, there was a span of 16 bases. CDR3 length equals 15 residues. CDR3 in DNA: TGCGCCAGCAGCCGGACATCGGGGGCTACTCAGCCCCAGCATTTT. It translates to CASSRTSGATQPQHF.

This chain uses TRBV6-5 with TRBJ1-2; 7 bases map to TRBD1. This CDR3 spans 13 amino acids. Germline CDR1 is MNHEY and CDR2 is SVGAGI. The J segment lost 4 bases and the V segment lost 6 bases, leaving 5 bases of the junction unmatched. CDR3 residues: CASSGTEIYGYTF. The CDR3 DNA follows: TGTGCCAGCAGCGGGACAGAGATCTATGGCTACACCTTC.

The chain employs TRBV2 and TRBJ2-3, with 8 bases lining up with TRBD2. V trimming: 4 bases; J trimming: 7 bases; junction bases outside the gene matches: 7. Germline V gives CDR1 SNHLY, CDR2 FYNNEI. This CDR3 has 14 amino acids. The CDR3 nucleotides are TGTGCCAGCAGTGGGACTAGCTCCATTAATACGCAGTATTTT. This translates into CASSGTSSINTQYF. Complete variable domain (other parts from reference TRBV2 and TRBJ2-3): EPEVTQTPSHQVTQMGQEVILRCVPISNHLYFYWYRQILGQKVEFLVSFYNNEISEKSEIFDDQFSVERPDGSNFTLKIRSTKLEDSAMYFCASSGTSSINTQYFGPGTRLTVL.

The chain links TRBV7-8 to TRBJ1-1; TRBD1 is a possible D gene (5 bases). This CDR3 is built from 18 residues. V was shortened by 1 base and J by 4 bases, with 22 bases between the two germline ends. Germline CDR1 SGHVS, CDR2 FQNEAQ. CDR3 amino acids: CASSLEGWDLLLSTEAFF. As DNA, the CDR3 is TGTGCCAGCAGCTTAGAAGGGTGGGACCTTTTGTTAAGCACTGAAGCTTTCTTT.

V usage is TRBV12-3 or TRBV12-4 and J usage is TRBJ2-3; TRBD1 matches 7 bases. Losses at the gene ends were 5 bases for V and 6 bases for J; bases not matched to a gene: 5. The CDR3 has 13 amino acids. This CDR3 reads CASSLRQGDTQYF. The CDR3 DNA reads as TGTGCCAGCAGTCTCCGACAGGGCGATACGCAGTATTTT.

This chain uses TRBV5-8 with TRBJ2-4; the match to TRBD2 covers 11 bases. J lost 0 bases, V lost 4 bases, and 12 bases had no gene match. The CDR3 loop spans 19 amino acids. Germline-derived CDR1 and CDR2 are SGHTS and YDEGEE. The CDR3 spells CASSHRASGGRLAKNIQYF. The CDR3 nucleotides read TGTGCCAGCAGCCACCGGGCTAGCGGGGGGCGTCTAGCCAAAAACATTCAGTACTTC.

This chain links TRBV23-1 with TRBJ1-1; TRBD1 aligns across 7 bases. TRBV23-1 is recorded as an ORF, its role being uncertain. V dropped 3 bases and J dropped 3; count of bases not matched to a gene: 16. The CDR3 totals 18 residues. Here the CDR3 DNA reads TGCGCCAGCAGTCACCCGGCGAGGGGGCGGCGCGGGGACACTGAAGCTTTCTTT. This gives the protein CASSHPARGRRGDTEAFF.

This clone was counted only a few times. The chain links TRBV4-1 to TRBJ2-7; D might be TRBD2 (5 bases). Trimming removed 4 bases at V and 4 bases at J, with 17 bases between. This CDR3 region has 15 residues. The germline CDR1 and CDR2 sequences are MGHRA and YSYEKL. The DNA for the CDR3 is TGCGCCAGCAGCCCGCAGGTACCGACGGGGTACGAGCAGTACTTC. It translates to CASSPQVPTGYEQYF.

V is TRBV11-2 and J is TRBJ2-5; 7 positions match TRBD1. The CDR3 spans 18 residues. J gave up 5 bases and V 2 bases, and 17 bases lay outside the gene matches. Germline CDR1 SGHAT, CDR2 FQNNGV. CDR3: CASSLLPRTGPRSETQYF. CDR3 bases: TGTGCCAGCAGCTTACTCCCTAGGACAGGCCCTCGGTCTGAGACCCAGTACTTC.

The chain joins TRBV4-3 to TRBJ1-1, with 11 bases identical to TRBD1. Germline V gives CDR1 LGHNA, CDR2 YSLEER. V shed 0 bases and J 4 bases; nucleotides not matched to a gene: 4. The CDR3 runs to 16 residues. CDR3 sequence (DNA): TGCGCCAGCAGCCAAGACGCCGGGACAGGGGGCACTGAAGCTTTCTTT. Residues: CASSQDAGTGGTEAFF.

Here the CDR3 reads CASSPAGQGVHEQYF. The CDR3 nucleotides read TGTGCCAGCAGCCCGGCGGGACAGGGAGTCCACGAGCAGTACTTC. This chain connects TRBV4-2 to TRBJ2-7, with TRBD1 matching over 9 bases. Germline CDR1 reads LGHNA; CDR2 reads YNFKEQ. The CDR3 is 15 residues long. V shed 4 bases and J 5 bases; nucleotides not matched to a gene: 9.

V is TRBV6-5 and J is TRBJ1-2, with 8 bases that match TRBD1. Germline CDR1 and CDR2: MNHEY and SVGAGI. The CDR3 extends over 13 amino acids. Trimming cost V 6 bases and J 6 bases; bases outside gene matches: 6. CDR3 sequence: CASSRDRTNGYTF. The CDR3 DNA reads TGTGCCAGCAGCCGGGACAGGACAAATGGCTACACCTTC.

This clone was detected only once. The genes are TRBV18 and TRBJ2-2; D is unresolved. This CDR3 has 15 residues. Trimming took off 1 base at V and 5 bases at J, with 11 bases between the two ends. Looked up from germline, CDR1 is KGHSH and CDR2 is LQKENI. CDR3 region: CASSPLNDGTGELFF. The CDR3 DNA reads as TGTGCCAGCTCACCACTGAACGATGGGACCGGGGAGCTGTTTTTT.

J is TRBJ2-3 and V is TRBV6-4; 11 bases line up with TRBD1. V lost 6 bases and J lost 1; bases outside the gene matches: 3. The V gene's germline CDR1 is MRHNA and CDR2 SNTAGT. The CDR3 length is 15 residues. Written as DNA, the CDR3 is TGTGCCAGCAGCCGGACAGGGGGCGGCACAGATACGCAGTATTTT. It translates to CASSRTGGGTDTQYF.

The rearrangement links TRBV6-6 to TRBJ2-1, with D uncertain. Trimming took off 0 bases at V and 6 bases at J, with 6 bases between the two ends. CDR3 length equals 13 residues. Germline V gene sequence: CDR1 MNHNY, CDR2 SVGAGI (reference sequence). CDR3 residues: CASSYSTSNEQFF. The CDR3 DNA is TGTGCCAGCAGTTACTCGACCTCCAATGAGCAGTTCTTC.

This chain joins TRBV27 and TRBJ2-1; TRBD2 agrees at 7 bases. The trim removed 0 bases at V and 2 bases at J, leaving 4 bases unmatched. The CDR3 totals 16 residues. Looked up from germline, CDR1 is MNHEY and CDR2 is SMNVEV (reference sequence). The DNA for the CDR3 is TGTGCCAGCAGTTTATCGAACCTAGCGGCCTACAATGAGCAGTTCTTC. Protein product: CASSLSNLAAYNEQFF.

This chain connects TRBV27 to TRBJ1-2, with D perhaps matching TRBD1 (6 bases). The V end was cut by 6 bases, the J end by 8 bases, with 13 bases between. Germline CDR1 reads MNHEY; CDR2 reads SMNVEV (reference sequence). The CDR3 is 12 residues long. The CDR3 DNA follows: TGTGCCAGCAGGACACCGGGGGCCGGCTACACCTTC. Residues: CASRTPGAGYTF.

The chain joins TRBV5-4 to TRBJ1-1; TRBD1 matches at 8 bases. This CDR3 has 14 residues. V lost 4 bases and J lost 8; bases outside the gene matches: 10. Germline V gene data show CDR1 as SGHNT and CDR2 as YYREEE (reference sequence). For the CDR3, the DNA is TGTGCCAGCAGCCTCGGGGACAGGACGTCAGAAGCTTTCTTT. Encoded protein: CASSLGDRTSEAFF. The entire variable domain, with the rest obtained from reference TRBV5-4 and TRBJ1-1, is as follows: ETGVTQSPTHLIKTRGQQVTLRCSSQSGHNTVSWYQQALGQGPQFIFQYYREEENGRGNFPPRFSGLQFPNYSSELNVNALELDDSALYLCASSLGDRTSEAFFGQGTRLTVV.

This chain uses TRBV28 with TRBJ1-1; D ambiguous. Trimming shortened V by 5 bases and J by 11 bases, and 21 bases separated the two germline ends. This CDR3 region has 14 residues. Per the germline V gene, CDR1 is MDHEN and CDR2 is SYDVKM. CDR3 DNA sequence: TGTGCCAGCAGTCCTGACGGGCGATGGTGGGAGGCTTTCTTT. Its translation: CASSPDGRWWEAFF. The full variable domain, rest sourced from reference TRBV28 and TRBJ1-1, is DVKVTQSSRYLVKRTGEKVFLECVQDMDHENMFWYRQDPGLGLRLIYFSYDVKMKEKGDIPEGYSVSREKKERFSLILESASTNQTSMYLCASSPDGRWWEAFFGQGTRLTVV.